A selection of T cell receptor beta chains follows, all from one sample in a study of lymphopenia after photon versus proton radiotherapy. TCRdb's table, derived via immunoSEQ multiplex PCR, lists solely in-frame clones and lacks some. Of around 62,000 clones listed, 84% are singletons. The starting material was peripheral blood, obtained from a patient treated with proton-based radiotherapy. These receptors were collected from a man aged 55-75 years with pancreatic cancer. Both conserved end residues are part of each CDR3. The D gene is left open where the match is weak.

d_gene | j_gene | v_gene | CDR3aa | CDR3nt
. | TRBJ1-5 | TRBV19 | CATEGPHNQPQHF | TGTGCCACAGAGGGGCCGCACAATCAGCCCCAGCATTTT
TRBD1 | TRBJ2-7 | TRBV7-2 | CASSLAGQGAAQYF | TGTGCCAGCAGCTTAGCGGGACAGGGGGCGGCGCAGTACTTC
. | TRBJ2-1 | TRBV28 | CASSPGTDVGRFF | TGTGCCAGCAGTCCAGGGACCGATGTGGGGCGGTTCTTC
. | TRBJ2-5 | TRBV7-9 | CASSLWTGSANRETQYF | TGTGCCAGCAGCTTATGGACCGGGAGCGCGAATAGGGAGACCCAGTACTTC
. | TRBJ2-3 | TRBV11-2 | CASSRDLADTQYF | TGTGCCAGCAGCCGGGATCTAGCAGATACGCAGTATTTT
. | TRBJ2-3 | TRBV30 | CAWSVTGSQIDTQYF | TGTGCCTGGAGTGTCACCGGGAGTCAGATAGATACGCAGTATTTT
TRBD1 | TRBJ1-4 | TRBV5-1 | CASSFGTDEKLFF | TGCGCCAGCAGCTTTGGGACAGACGAAAAACTGTTTTTT
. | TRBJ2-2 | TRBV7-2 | CASSSRNTGELFF | TGTGCCAGCAGCAGTAGGAACACCGGGGAGCTGTTTTTT
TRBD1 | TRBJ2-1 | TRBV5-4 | CASSLGQGGFNEQFF | TGTGCCAGCAGCTTGGGACAGGGCGGGTTCAATGAGCAGTTCTTC
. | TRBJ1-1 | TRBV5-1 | CASSLGQRNTEAFF | TGCGCCAGCAGCTTGGGGCAGAGGAACACTGAAGCTTTCTTT
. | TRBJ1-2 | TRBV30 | CAWRRLTTGTVYGYTF | TGTGCCTGGAGGAGACTGACCACCGGGACGGTCTATGGCTACACCTTC